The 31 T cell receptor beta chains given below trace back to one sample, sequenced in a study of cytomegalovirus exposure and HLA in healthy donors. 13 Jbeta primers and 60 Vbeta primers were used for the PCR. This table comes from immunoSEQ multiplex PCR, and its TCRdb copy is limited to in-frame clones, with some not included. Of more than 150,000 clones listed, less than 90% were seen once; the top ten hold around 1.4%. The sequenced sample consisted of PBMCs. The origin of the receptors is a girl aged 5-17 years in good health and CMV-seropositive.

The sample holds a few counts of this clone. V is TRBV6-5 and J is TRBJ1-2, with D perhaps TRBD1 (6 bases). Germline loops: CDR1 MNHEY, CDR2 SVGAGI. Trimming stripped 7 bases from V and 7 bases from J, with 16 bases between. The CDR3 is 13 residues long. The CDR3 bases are TGTGCCAGCAAGCGCGAGACAGGAGGTGGCTACACCTTC. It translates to CASKRETGGGYTF.

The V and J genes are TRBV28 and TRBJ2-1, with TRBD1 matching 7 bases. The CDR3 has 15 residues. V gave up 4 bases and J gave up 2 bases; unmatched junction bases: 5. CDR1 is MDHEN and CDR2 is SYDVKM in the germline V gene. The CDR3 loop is CASSSTGTAYNEQFF. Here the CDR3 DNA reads TGTGCCAGCAGTTCCACCGGGACAGCCTACAATGAGCAGTTCTTC.

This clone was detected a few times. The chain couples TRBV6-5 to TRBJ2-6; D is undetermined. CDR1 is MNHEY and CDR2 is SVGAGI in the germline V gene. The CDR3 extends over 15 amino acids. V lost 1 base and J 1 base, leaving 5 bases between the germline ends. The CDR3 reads CASSYWASGANVLTF. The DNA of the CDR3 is TGTGCCAGCAGTTACTGGGCATCTGGGGCCAACGTCCTGACTTTC.

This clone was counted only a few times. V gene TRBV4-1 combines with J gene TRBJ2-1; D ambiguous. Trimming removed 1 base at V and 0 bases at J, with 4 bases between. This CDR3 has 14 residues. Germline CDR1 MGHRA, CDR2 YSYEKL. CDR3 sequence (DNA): TGCGCCAGCAGCCAAGGTAACTCCTACAATGAGCAGTTCTTC. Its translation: CASSQGNSYNEQFF.

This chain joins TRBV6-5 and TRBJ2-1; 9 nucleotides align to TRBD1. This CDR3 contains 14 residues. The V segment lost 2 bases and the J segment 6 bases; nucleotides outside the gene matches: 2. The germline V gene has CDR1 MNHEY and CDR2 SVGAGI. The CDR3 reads CASSYRDRANEQFF. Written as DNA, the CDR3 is TGTGCCAGCAGTTACAGGGACAGGGCCAATGAGCAGTTCTTC.

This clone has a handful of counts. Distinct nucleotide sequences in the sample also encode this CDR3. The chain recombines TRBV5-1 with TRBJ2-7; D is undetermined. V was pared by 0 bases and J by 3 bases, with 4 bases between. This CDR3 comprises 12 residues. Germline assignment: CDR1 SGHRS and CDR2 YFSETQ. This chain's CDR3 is CASSLDGYEQYF. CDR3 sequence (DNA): TGCGCCAGCAGCTTGGACGGCTACGAGCAGTACTTC.

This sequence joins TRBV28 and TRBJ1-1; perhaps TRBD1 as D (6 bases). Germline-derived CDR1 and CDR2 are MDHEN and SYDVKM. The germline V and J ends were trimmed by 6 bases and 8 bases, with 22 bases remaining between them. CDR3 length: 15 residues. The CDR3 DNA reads TGTGCCAGCAGATCCCGACGGGGGGCCGGTGTAGAAGCTTTCTTT. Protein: CASRSRRGAGVEAFF.

In nucleotides, the CDR3 is TGTGCCTATACGTATCTCGAGACAGGGGGCTTCGGGAGGGCCTACAATGAGCAGTTCTTC. Protein sequence: CAYTYLETGGFGRAYNEQFF. The chain employs TRBV30 and TRBJ2-1; 10 nucleotides align to TRBD1. This CDR3 region has 20 residues. The trim removed 7 bases at V and 2 bases at J, leaving 23 bases unmatched. CDR1 GTSNPN and CDR2 SVGIG come from the germline V gene (reference sequence). Full variable domain (missing parts from reference TRBV30 and TRBJ2-1): SQTIHQWPATLVQPVGSPLSLECTVEGTSNPNLYWYRQAAGRGLQLLFYSVGIGQISSEVPQNLSASRPQDRQFILSSKKLLLSDSGFYLCAYTYLETGGFGRAYNEQFFGPGTRLTVL.

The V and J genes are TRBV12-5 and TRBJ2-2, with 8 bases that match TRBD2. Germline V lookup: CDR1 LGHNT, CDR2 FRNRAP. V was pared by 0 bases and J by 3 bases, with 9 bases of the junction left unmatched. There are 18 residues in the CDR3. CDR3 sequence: CASGLVIGLAFDTGELFF. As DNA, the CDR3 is TGTGCTAGTGGTTTGGTAATAGGACTAGCATTTGACACCGGGGAGCTGTTTTTT.

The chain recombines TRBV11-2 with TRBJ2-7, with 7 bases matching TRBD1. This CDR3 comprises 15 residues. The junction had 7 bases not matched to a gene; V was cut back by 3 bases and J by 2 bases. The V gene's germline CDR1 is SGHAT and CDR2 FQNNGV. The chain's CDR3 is CASSFNRGQAYEQYF. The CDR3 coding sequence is TGTGCCAGCAGCTTTAACAGGGGACAAGCCTACGAGCAGTACTTC.

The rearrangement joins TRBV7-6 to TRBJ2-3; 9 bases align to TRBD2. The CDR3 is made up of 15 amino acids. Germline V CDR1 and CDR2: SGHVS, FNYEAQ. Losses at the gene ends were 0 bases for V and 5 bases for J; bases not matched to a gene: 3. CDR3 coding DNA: TGTGCCAGCAGCTTAGCTAGCGGGAGTGGAGATACGCAGTATTTT. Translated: CASSLASGSGDTQYF.

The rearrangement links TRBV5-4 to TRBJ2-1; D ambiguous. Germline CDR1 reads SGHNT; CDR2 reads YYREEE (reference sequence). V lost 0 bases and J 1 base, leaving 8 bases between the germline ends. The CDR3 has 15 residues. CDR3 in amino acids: CASSLVAESYNEQFF. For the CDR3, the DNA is TGTGCCAGCAGCTTGGTAGCAGAATCCTACAATGAGCAGTTCTTC.

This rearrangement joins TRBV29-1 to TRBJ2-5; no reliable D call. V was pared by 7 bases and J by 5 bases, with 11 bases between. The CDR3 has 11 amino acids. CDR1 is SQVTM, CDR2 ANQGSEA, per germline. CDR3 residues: CSAATHETQYF. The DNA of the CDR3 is TGCAGCGCCGCTACTCATGAGACCCAGTACTTC.

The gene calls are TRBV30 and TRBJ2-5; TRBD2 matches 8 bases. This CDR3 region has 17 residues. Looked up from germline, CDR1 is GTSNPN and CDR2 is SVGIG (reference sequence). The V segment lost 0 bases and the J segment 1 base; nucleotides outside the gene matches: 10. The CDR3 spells CAWSVSVRLAGQETQYF. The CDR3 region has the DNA TGTGCCTGGAGTGTGTCGGTCAGGCTAGCGGGCCAAGAGACCCAGTACTTC.

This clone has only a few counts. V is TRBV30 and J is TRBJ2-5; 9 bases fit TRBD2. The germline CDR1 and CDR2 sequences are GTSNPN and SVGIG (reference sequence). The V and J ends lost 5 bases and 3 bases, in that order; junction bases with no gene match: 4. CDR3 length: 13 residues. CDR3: CAWAGLAEETQYF. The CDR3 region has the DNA TGTGCCTGGGCGGGACTAGCCGAAGAGACCCAGTACTTC.

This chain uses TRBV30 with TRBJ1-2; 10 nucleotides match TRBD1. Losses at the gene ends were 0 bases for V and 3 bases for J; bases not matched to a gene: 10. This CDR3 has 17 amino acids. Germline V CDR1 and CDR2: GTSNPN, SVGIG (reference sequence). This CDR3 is CAWSVLAGTGVDYGYTF. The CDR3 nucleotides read TGTGCCTGGAGTGTACTCGCTGGGACAGGGGTGGACTATGGCTACACCTTC.

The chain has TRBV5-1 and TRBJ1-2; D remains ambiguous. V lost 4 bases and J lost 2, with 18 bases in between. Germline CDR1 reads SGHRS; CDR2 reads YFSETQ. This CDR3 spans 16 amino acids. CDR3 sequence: CASSRDPGPGNYGYTF. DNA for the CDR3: TGCGCCAGCAGCCGGGATCCGGGCCCAGGCAACTATGGCTACACCTTC.

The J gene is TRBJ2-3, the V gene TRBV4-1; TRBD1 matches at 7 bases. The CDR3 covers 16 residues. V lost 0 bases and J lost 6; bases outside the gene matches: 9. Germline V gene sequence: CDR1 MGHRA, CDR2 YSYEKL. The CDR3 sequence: CASSQESGTVPDTQYF. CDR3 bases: TGCGCCAGCAGCCAAGAATCCGGGACAGTCCCGGATACGCAGTATTTT.

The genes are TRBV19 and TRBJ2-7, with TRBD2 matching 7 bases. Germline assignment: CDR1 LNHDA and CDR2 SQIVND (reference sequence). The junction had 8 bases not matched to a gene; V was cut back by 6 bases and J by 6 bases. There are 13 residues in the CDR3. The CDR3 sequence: CASRLGGTREQYF. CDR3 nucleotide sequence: TGTGCCAGTAGGCTGGGAGGGACCCGCGAGCAGTACTTC.

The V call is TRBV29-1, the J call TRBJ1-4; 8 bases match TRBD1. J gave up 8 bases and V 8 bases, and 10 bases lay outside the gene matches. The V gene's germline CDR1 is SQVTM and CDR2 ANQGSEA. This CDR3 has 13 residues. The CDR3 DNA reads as TGCAGCTTTTCCGGGACAGGAGGAGAAAAACTGTTTTTT. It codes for CSFSGTGGEKLFF.

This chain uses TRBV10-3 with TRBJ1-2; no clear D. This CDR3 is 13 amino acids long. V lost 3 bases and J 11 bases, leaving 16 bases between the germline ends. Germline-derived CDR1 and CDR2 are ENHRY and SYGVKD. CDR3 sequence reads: CAISDLASDLYTF. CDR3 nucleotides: TGTGCCATCAGTGACCTCGCTTCAGACTTATACACCTTC.

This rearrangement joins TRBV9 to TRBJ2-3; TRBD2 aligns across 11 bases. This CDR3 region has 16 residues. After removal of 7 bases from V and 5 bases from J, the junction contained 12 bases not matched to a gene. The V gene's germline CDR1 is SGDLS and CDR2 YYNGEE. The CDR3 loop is CASGSGLAVLRDTQYF. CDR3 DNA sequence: TGTGCCAGCGGATCGGGACTAGCGGTTCTGAGAGATACGCAGTATTTT.

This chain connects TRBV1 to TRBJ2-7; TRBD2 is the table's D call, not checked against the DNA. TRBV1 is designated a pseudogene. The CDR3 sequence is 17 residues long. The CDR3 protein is CTSSPGLAGGIPYEQYF. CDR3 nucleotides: TGCACCAGCAGCCCAGGACTAGCGGGAGGGATCCCCTACGAGCAGTACTTC.

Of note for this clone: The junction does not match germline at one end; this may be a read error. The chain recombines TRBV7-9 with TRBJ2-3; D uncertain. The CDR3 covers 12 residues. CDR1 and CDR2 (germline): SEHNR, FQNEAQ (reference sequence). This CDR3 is CSSSPRTDTQYF. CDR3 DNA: TGTTCCAGCAGTCCTCGCACAGATACGCAGTATTTT.

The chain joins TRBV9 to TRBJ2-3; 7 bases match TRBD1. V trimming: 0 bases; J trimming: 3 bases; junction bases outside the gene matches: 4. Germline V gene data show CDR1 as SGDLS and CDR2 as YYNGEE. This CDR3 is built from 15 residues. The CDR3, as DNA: TGTGCCAGCAGCGTAGAGGGGGCGTGGACAGATACGCAGTATTTT. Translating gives CASSVEGAWTDTQYF.

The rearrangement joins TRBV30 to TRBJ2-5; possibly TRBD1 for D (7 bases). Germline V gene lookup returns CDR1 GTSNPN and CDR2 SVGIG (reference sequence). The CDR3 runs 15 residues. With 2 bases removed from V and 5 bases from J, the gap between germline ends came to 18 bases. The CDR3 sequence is CAWSRTGGIGETQYF. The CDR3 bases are TGTGCCTGGAGTAGGACAGGCGGGATCGGGGAGACCCAGTACTTC.

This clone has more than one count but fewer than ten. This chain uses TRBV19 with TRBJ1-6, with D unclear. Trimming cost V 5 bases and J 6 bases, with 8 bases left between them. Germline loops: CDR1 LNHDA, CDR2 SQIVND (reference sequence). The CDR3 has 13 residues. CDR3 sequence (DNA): TGTGCCAGTAGTTCGAGGGTTAATTCACCCCTCCACTTT. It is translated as CASSSRVNSPLHF.

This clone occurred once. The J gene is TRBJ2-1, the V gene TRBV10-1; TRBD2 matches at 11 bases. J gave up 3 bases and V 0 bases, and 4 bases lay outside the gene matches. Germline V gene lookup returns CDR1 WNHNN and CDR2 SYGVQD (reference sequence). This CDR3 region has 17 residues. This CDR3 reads CASSESASGGIYNEQFF. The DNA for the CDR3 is TGCGCCAGCAGTGAGTCGGCTAGCGGGGGGATCTACAATGAGCAGTTCTTC.

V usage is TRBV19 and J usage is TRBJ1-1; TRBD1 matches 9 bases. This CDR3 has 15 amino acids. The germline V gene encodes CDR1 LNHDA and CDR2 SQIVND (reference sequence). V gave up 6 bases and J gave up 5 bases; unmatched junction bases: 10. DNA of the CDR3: TGTGCCAGTAGGTTAAAACAGGGGGCAGCGACTGAAGCTTTCTTT. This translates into CASRLKQGAATEAFF.

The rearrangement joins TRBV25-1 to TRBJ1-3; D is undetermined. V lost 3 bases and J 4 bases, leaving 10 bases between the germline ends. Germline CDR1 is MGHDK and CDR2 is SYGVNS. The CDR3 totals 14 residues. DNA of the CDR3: TGTGCCAGCAGTGATCCTCCCCCCGGAAACACCATATATTTT. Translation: CASSDPPPGNTIYF. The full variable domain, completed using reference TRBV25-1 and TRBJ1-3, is EADIYQTPRYLVIGTGKKITLECSQTMGHDKMYWYQQDPGMELHLIHYSYGVNSTEKGDLSSESTVSRIRTEHFPLTLESARPSHTSQYLCASSDPPPGNTIYFGEGSWLTVV.

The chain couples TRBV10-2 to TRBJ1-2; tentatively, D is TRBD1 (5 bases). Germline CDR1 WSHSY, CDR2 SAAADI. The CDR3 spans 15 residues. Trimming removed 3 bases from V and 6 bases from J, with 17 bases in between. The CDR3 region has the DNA TGCGCCAGCAGTGAAAAGCAGGGAATTGATCATGGCTACACCTTC. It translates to CASSEKQGIDHGYTF.